What follows are 26 T cell receptor beta chains derived from one specimen sequenced in a study of T cell responses to AZD1222 COVID-19 vaccine. Data came from immunoSEQ multiplex PCR; TCRdb stores just in-frame clones and leaves some out. The sample includes 180,000 or so clones, approximately 94% of them seen just once. Sample: peripheral blood, taken on day 0 of AZD1222 vaccination. The receptors derive from an adult in good health.

The chain is built from TRBV19 and TRBJ1-2; D possibly corresponds to TRBD1 (5 bases). The length of the CDR3 is 17 residues. Trimming took 3 bases from V and 1 from J, leaving 18 bases between them. CDR1 is LNHDA and CDR2 is SQIVND in the germline V gene (reference sequence). The DNA for the CDR3 is TGTGCCAGTAGTATTTGGCTAGTCAGGGCCAATAACTATGGCTACACCTTC. The encoded protein is CASSIWLVRANNYGYTF. Full variable domain (outside the CDR3, taken from reference TRBV19 and TRBJ1-2): DGGITQSPKYLFRKEGQNVTLSCEQNLNHDAMYWYRQDPGQGLRLIYYSQIVNDFQKGDIAEGYSVSREKKESFPLTVTSAQKNPTAFYLCASSIWLVRANNYGYTFGSGTRLTVV.

The chain recombines TRBV27 with TRBJ2-1; TRBD2 agrees at 10 bases. Germline V gene sequence: CDR1 MNHEY, CDR2 SMNVEV (reference sequence). This CDR3 has 15 amino acids. Losses at the gene ends were 6 bases for V and 4 bases for J; bases not matched to a gene: 6. For the CDR3, the DNA is TGTGCCAGCAGCAGCCTAGCGGGGGTTTACAATGAGCAGTTCTTC. Protein sequence: CASSSLAGVYNEQFF.

This chain uses TRBV5-1 with TRBJ2-2; 7 positions agree with TRBD2. The CDR3 spans 13 residues. Germline CDR1 reads SGHRS; CDR2 reads YFSETQ. With 4 bases clipped from V and 6 bases from J, the junction kept 3 bases outside the gene matches. CDR3 sequence (DNA): TGCGCCAGCAGCCCACGGGGGGCCGGGGAGCTGTTTTTT. Translation: CASSPRGAGELFF.

The chain employs TRBV28 and TRBJ1-1, with D hard to call. The CDR3 length is 11 residues. Per germline, CDR1 MDHEN and CDR2 SYDVKM. Trimming removed 6 bases from V and 5 bases from J, with 7 bases in between. In DNA form, the CDR3 reads TGTGCCAGCAGCGGACCGACTGAAGCTTTCTTT. The encoded protein is CASSGPTEAFF.

The chain carries TRBV11-3 and TRBJ2-1, with a weak D call TRBD1 (6 bases). Germline loops: CDR1 SGHNT, CDR2 YENEEA. CDR3 length equals 16 residues. V was cut by 1 base and J by 0 bases, with 10 bases left in between. The CDR3 DNA sequence: TGTGCCAGCAGCTTAGTAAGGGGGAGCTCCTACAATGAGCAGTTCTTC. As protein: CASSLVRGSSYNEQFF.

The gene calls are TRBV2 and TRBJ1-5, with a possible D match to TRBD1 (5 bases). The CDR3 consists of 15 residues. V lost 8 bases to trimming and J lost 4 bases, with 18 bases between them. Germline V CDR1 and CDR2: SNHLY, FYNNEI. The CDR3 DNA reads TGTGCCAGCCAGCCCCCGGGGACGGGGAATCAGCCCCAGCATTTT. Protein sequence: CASQPPGTGNQPQHF.

CDR3 amino acids: CASSFRDRQETQYF. The DNA of the CDR3 is TGTGCCAGCAGTTTTAGAGACAGACAAGAGACCCAGTACTTC. The chain uses TRBV27 and TRBJ2-5; a possible D gene is TRBD1 (5 bases). Germline V gene sequence: CDR1 MNHEY, CDR2 SMNVEV (reference sequence). This CDR3 region has 14 residues. Between the trimmed V and J ends, which lost 3 bases and 2 bases, there was a span of 10 bases.

The gene calls are TRBV27 and TRBJ2-5; D is perhaps TRBD1 (5 bases). V was clipped by 1 base and J by 8 bases, with 14 bases between them. The CDR3 covers 14 residues. Germline CDR1 and CDR2: MNHEY and SMNVEV (reference sequence). CDR3 nucleotides: TGTGCCAGCAGTTTATGGTACGACAGCAGTACCCAGTACTTC. It translates to CASSLWYDSSTQYF.

The chain carries TRBV14 and TRBJ1-2; 8 bases are shared with TRBD1. Germline V gene lookup returns CDR1 SGHDN and CDR2 FVKESK. The CDR3 loop spans 13 amino acids. The trim removed 6 bases at V and 8 bases at J, leaving 8 bases unmatched. The CDR3: CASRYSGGKGYTF. CDR3 sequence (DNA): TGTGCCAGCAGATACTCAGGGGGCAAAGGCTACACCTTC.

This CDR3 is CASSLKGRGRGEYEQYF. CDR3 sequence (DNA): TGCGCCAGCAGCTTAAAGGGGAGGGGCAGGGGCGAGTACGAGCAGTACTTC. The chain links TRBV5-1 to TRBJ2-7; D possibly corresponds to TRBD2 (7 bases). Germline CDR1 reads SGHRS; CDR2 reads YFSETQ. The CDR3 extends over 17 amino acids. V lost 2 bases, J lost 4 bases, and 22 bases lay in between.

The rearrangement links TRBV4-1 to TRBJ2-1; D ambiguous. V was trimmed by 3 bases and J by 7 bases, leaving 7 bases between them. Germline V gene sequence: CDR1 MGHRA, CDR2 YSYEKL. The CDR3 covers 12 residues. The CDR3 loop reads CASSHSGNEQFF. The DNA of the CDR3 is TGCGCCAGCAGCCACTCCGGTAATGAGCAGTTCTTC.

This sequence joins TRBV28 and TRBJ1-6; TRBD1 agrees at 9 bases. The CDR3 extends over 15 amino acids. Losses at the gene ends were 1 base for V and 7 bases for J; bases not matched to a gene: 2. Per germline, CDR1 MDHEN and CDR2 SYDVKM. The CDR3, as DNA: TGTGCCAGCAGTTTATTGGGGACAGGGAATTCACCCCTCCACTTT. This encodes CASSLLGTGNSPLHF.

This chain links TRBV2 with TRBJ2-5; D unclear. The CDR3 is made up of 12 amino acids. Trimming removed 7 bases from V and 1 base from J, with 7 bases in between. Looked up from germline, CDR1 is SNHLY and CDR2 is FYNNEI. DNA for the CDR3: TGTGCCAGCAAGAGCTCCCAAGAGACCCAGTACTTC. Encoded protein: CASKSSQETQYF.

The chain recombines TRBV12-3 or TRBV12-4 with TRBJ1-2; D remains unclear. This CDR3 has 12 amino acids. Trimming pared 3 bases from V and 4 bases from J, leaving 6 bases between. In DNA form, the CDR3 reads TGTGCCAGCAGTTTTGTGGGCTATGGCTACACCTTC. It yields the protein CASSFVGYGYTF.

The CDR3 DNA sequence: TGCAGCGTTCGGGAGTGGGGCAATCAGCCCCAGCATTTT. Its translation: CSVREWGNQPQHF. This chain connects TRBV29-1 to TRBJ1-5; D gene unclear. The V end lost 5 bases, the J end lost 2 bases, and 10 bases lay between the germline ends. The germline V gene has CDR1 SQVTM and CDR2 ANQGSEA. The CDR3 has 13 amino acids. Full variable domain (remainder filled in from reference TRBV29-1 and TRBJ1-5): SAVISQKPSRDICQRGTSLTIQCQVDSQVTMMFWYRQQPGQSLTLIATANQGSEATYESGFVIDKFPISRPNLTFSTLTVSNMSPEDSSIYLCSVREWGNQPQHFGDGTRLSIL.

The chain joins TRBV19 to TRBJ1-1; unclear D gene. Trimming removed 8 bases at V and 0 bases at J, with 10 bases between. This CDR3 is built from 13 residues. Germline V CDR1 and CDR2: LNHDA, SQIVND (reference sequence). The CDR3 DNA reads TGTGCCAGTTCACAGTTCATGAACACTGAAGCTTTCTTT. Its protein is CASSQFMNTEAFF. Full variable domain (remainder filled in from reference TRBV19 and TRBJ1-1): DGGITQSPKYLFRKEGQNVTLSCEQNLNHDAMYWYRQDPGQGLRLIYYSQIVNDFQKGDIAEGYSVSREKKESFPLTVTSAQKNPTAFYLCASSQFMNTEAFFGQGTRLTVV.

The chain links TRBV7-8 to TRBJ1-1; 9 bases are shared with TRBD1. Germline lookup yields CDR1 SGHVS and CDR2 FQNEAQ. The CDR3 totals 14 residues. V lost 8 bases, J lost 1 base, and 5 bases stayed unmatched. Here the CDR3 reads CASGQGLRNTEAFF. DNA for the CDR3: TGTGCCAGCGGACAGGGGCTTAGGAACACTGAAGCTTTCTTT.

J is TRBJ2-1 and V is TRBV19; a weak D match, TRBD1 (5 bases). Germline CDR1 reads LNHDA; CDR2 reads SQIVND (reference sequence). The CDR3 is made up of 22 amino acids. The germline V and J ends were trimmed by 3 bases and 4 bases, with 34 bases remaining between them. The CDR3 sequence is CASSIVVNMGPRAELWYNEQFF. CDR3 DNA: TGTGCCAGTAGTATTGTTGTGAATATGGGGCCCCGGGCGGAACTGTGGTACAATGAGCAGTTCTTC.

This chain joins TRBV7-3 and TRBJ2-1, with 10 bases lining up with TRBD2. The germline CDR1 and CDR2 sequences are SGHTA and FQGTGA. The CDR3 spans 15 residues. The J segment lost 3 bases and the V segment lost 5 bases, leaving 4 bases of the junction unmatched. CDR3 protein: CASSEGLADYNEQFF. CDR3 in DNA: TGTGCCAGCAGCGAAGGACTAGCGGACTACAATGAGCAGTTCTTC.

This CDR3 is CASSLGVHYTF. The DNA of the CDR3 is TGTGCCAGCAGTTTAGGGGTCCACTACACCTTC. The chain recombines TRBV27 with TRBJ1-2; no firm D call. CDR1 is MNHEY and CDR2 is SMNVEV in the germline V gene (reference sequence). Trimming removed 2 bases at V and 10 bases at J, with 8 bases between. This CDR3 is 11 amino acids long.

The chain combines TRBV28 with TRBJ1-1; D may be TRBD1 (5 bases). CDR3 size: 14 residues. The germline V and J ends were trimmed by 2 bases and 4 bases, with 11 bases remaining between them. Germline V gene data show CDR1 as MDHEN and CDR2 as SYDVKM. The CDR3 here is CASSLGGQGTEAFF. Here the CDR3 DNA reads TGTGCCAGCAGTTTAGGTGGGCAGGGCACTGAAGCTTTCTTT.

This chain links TRBV21-1 with TRBJ1-1; TRBD1, as called in the table, went unchecked against the DNA. TRBV21-1 is listed as a pseudogene. The CDR3 runs 17 residues. The CDR3 coding sequence is TGTGCCAGCAGCGGCTCACAGGGGAGCGCAGCCCTTAACGAAGCTTTCTTT. Translated, it gives CASSGSQGSAALNEAFF.

V and J are TRBV6-1 and TRBJ2-2; D gene uncertain. Deletions cut 2 bases from V and 13 bases from J, with 20 bases between. Germline V gene lookup returns CDR1 MNHNS and CDR2 SASEGT. This CDR3 has 15 amino acids. The CDR3 loop reads CASSEIGANPRRLFF. CDR3 DNA sequence: TGTGCCAGCAGTGAAATCGGCGCGAACCCCAGGCGGCTGTTTTTT.

The J gene is TRBJ2-7, the V gene TRBV7-9; D is unclear. Germline loops: CDR1 SEHNR, CDR2 FQNEAQ (reference sequence). The V end lost 0 bases, the J end lost 5 bases, and 8 bases lay between the germline ends. The CDR3 consists of 13 residues. As DNA, the CDR3 is TGTGCCAGCAGCTTAGCTAGTAACCACGAGCAGTACTTC. Residues: CASSLASNHEQYF.

The rearrangement links TRBV18 to TRBJ1-6; TRBD1 is a possible D gene (6 bases). This CDR3 has 15 amino acids. Germline V gene data show CDR1 as KGHSH and CDR2 as LQKENI. V dropped 6 bases and J dropped 16 bases, with 25 bases sitting between them. CDR3 in amino acids: CASSPGTPPGQGLHF. As DNA, the CDR3 is TGTGCCAGCTCCCCCGGGACACCGCCGGGCCAAGGGCTCCACTTT.

The chain employs TRBV3-1 (or the pseudogene TRBV3-2) and TRBJ1-3, with D uncertain. This CDR3 is built from 13 residues. Trimming took 1 base from V and 8 from J, leaving 9 bases between them. The germline CDR1 and CDR2 sequences are LGHDT and YNNKEL (reference sequence). The CDR3 nucleotides read TGTGCCAGCAGCCAAGGTGGAGTCTACACCATATATTTT. Its translation: CASSQGGVYTIYF.